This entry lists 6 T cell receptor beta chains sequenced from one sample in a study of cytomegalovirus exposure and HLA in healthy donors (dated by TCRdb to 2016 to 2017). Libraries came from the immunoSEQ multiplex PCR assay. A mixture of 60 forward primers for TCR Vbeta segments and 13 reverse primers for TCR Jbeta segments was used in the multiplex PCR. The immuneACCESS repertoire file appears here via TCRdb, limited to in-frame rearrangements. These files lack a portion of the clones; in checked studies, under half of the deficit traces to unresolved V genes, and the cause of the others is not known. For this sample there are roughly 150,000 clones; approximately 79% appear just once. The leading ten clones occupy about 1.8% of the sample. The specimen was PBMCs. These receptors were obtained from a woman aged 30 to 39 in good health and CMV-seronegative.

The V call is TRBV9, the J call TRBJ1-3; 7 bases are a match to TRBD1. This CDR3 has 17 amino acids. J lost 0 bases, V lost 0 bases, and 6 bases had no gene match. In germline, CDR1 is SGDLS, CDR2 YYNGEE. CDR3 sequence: CASSVVGAGGSGNTIYF. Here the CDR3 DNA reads TGTGCCAGCAGCGTAGTGGGGGCAGGGGGCTCTGGAAACACCATATATTTT.

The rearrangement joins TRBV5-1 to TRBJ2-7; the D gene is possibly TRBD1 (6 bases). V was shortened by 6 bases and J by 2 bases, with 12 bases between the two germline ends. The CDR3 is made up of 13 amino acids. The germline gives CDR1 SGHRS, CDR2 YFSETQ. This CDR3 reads CASNRDKPYEQYF. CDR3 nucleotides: TGCGCCAGCAACCGGGACAAGCCCTACGAGCAGTACTTC. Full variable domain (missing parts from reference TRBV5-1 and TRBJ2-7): KAGVTQTPRYLIKTRGQQVTLSCSPISGHRSVSWYQQTPGQGLQFLFEYFSETQRNKGNFPGRFSGRQFSNSRSEMNVSTLELGDSALYLCASNRDKPYEQYFGPGTRLTVT.

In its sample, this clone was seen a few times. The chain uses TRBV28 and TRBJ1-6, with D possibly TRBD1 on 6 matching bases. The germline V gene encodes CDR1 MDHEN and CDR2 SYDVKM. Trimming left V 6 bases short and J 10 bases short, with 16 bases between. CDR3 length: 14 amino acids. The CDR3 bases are TGTGCCAGCAGATCGACAGGAGGCTACTCACCCCTCCACTTT. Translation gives CASRSTGGYSPLHF.

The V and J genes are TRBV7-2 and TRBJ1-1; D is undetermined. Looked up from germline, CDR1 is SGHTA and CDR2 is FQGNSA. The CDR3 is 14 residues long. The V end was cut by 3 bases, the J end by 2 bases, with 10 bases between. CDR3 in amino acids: CASSFNRPNTEAFF. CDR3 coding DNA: TGTGCCAGCAGCTTCAACAGACCAAACACTGAAGCTTTCTTT.

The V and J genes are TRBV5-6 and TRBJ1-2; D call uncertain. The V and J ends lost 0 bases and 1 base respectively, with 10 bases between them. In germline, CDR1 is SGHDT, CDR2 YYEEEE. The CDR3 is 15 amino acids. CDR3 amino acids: CASSLAGRINYGYTF. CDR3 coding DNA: TGTGCCAGCAGCTTGGCCGGTCGTATTAACTATGGCTACACCTTC.

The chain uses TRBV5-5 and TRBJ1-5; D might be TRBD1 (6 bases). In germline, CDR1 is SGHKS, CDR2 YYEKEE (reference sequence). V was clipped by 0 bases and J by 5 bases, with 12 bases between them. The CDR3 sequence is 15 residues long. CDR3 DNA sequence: TGTGCCAGCAGCTTGGAACAGGGCAAATATCAGCCCCAGCATTTT. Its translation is CASSLEQGKYQPQHF.